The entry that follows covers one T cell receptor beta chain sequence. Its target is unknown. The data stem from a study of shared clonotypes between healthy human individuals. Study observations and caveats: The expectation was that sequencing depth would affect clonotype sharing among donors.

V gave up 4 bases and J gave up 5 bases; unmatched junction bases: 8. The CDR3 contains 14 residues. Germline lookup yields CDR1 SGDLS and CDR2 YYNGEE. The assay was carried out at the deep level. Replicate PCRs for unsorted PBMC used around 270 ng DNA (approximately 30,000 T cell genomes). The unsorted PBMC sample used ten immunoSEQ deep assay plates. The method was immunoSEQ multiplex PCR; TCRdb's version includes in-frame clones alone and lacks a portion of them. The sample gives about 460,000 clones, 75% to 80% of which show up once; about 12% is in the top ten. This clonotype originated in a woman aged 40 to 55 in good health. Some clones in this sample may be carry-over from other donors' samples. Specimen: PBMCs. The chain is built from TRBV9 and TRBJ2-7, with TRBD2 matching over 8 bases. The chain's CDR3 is CASSPETSVHEQYF. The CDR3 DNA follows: TGTGCCAGCAGCCCAGAGACTAGCGTGCACGAGCAGTACTTC.